The sequence of this T cell receptor (beta chain) was determined in a study of blood T cell repertoires in COVID-19. Study at large: Acute and convalescent COVID-19 specimens originated in the United States, Italy and Spain. PBMCs, B-cell-depleted T cells, or T cells were the source of the cDNA or gDNA that made up the material.

The repertoire was sequenced with immunoSEQ multiplex PCR; TCRdb's copy has only in-frame clones and lacks some. The data show 150,000 or so clones, roughly nine tenths seen once. Germline CDR1 MNHEY, CDR2 SVGAGI. CDR3 length: 13 amino acids. V was pared by 2 bases and J by 4 bases, with 8 bases between. This rearrangement joins TRBV6-5 to TRBJ1-2, with D perhaps matching TRBD1 (5 bases). The source material was peripheral blood. The clonotype comes from a human donor in a cohort sampled during active COVID-19. The CDR3 DNA reads TGTGCCAGCAGTTACCCAGGGCGCTATGGCTACACCTTC. Translation: CASSYPGRYGYTF.